Each of the 29 T cell receptor beta chains below was sequenced from the same sample in a study of shared clonotypes between healthy human individuals. Assay used: immunoSEQ multiplex PCR; TCRdb lists only in-frame clones, some missing. The sample consists of under 2,500,000 clones, 95% of them appearing once. Input material: naive CD4+ T cells sorted from blood. Specified subset: CD45RA+ positively selected. These receptors originate from a man in his late teens or twenties in good health.

J is TRBJ1-1 and V is TRBV27; TRBD1 might be the D (6 bases). Germline CDR1 is MNHEY and CDR2 is SMNVEV (reference sequence). Trimming took 3 bases from V and 6 from J, leaving 11 bases between them. The CDR3 contains 13 residues. CDR3 amino acids: CASSFSGVAEAFF. The DNA of the CDR3 is TGTGCCAGCAGTTTCTCAGGGGTGGCTGAAGCTTTCTTT.

The rearrangement uses TRBV10-3 and TRBJ1-2; D not certain. In germline, CDR1 is ENHRY, CDR2 SYGVKD. Between the trimmed V and J ends, which lost 3 bases and 2 bases, there was a span of 10 bases. This CDR3 region has 14 residues. CDR3 region: CAISDGVANYGYTF. Written as DNA, the CDR3 is TGTGCCATCAGTGACGGGGTAGCCAACTATGGCTACACCTTC.

The chain employs TRBV2 and TRBJ2-7; 8 positions match TRBD1. The CDR3 loop spans 16 amino acids. Germline lookup yields CDR1 SNHLY and CDR2 FYNNEI. The V and J ends lost 7 bases and 2 bases, in that order; junction bases with no gene match: 13. The CDR3 DNA reads as TGTGCCAGCACGCGGACAGGGCCATTTTACACCTACGAGCAGTACTTC. It codes for CASTRTGPFYTYEQYF. Full variable domain (remainder filled in from reference TRBV2 and TRBJ2-7): EPEVTQTPSHQVTQMGQEVILRCVPISNHLYFYWYRQILGQKVEFLVSFYNNEISEKSEIFDDQFSVERPDGSNFTLKIRSTKLEDSAMYFCASTRTGPFYTYEQYFGPGTRLTVT.

This chain connects TRBV29-1 to TRBJ2-3; no clear D. Germline V gene sequence: CDR1 SQVTM, CDR2 ANQGSEA. Trimming took 4 bases from V and 4 from J, leaving 12 bases between them. This CDR3 contains 13 residues. The CDR3 bases are TGCAGCGTTGTCGACGGTGGGGCAGATACGCAGTATTTT. Translation: CSVVDGGADTQYF.

In its sample, this clone was seen once. This rearrangement joins TRBV27 to TRBJ1-3, with a tentative D call TRBD1 (5 bases). Trimming shortened V by 5 bases and J by 7 bases, and 15 bases separated the two germline ends. CDR3 length: 14 amino acids. Germline V gives CDR1 MNHEY, CDR2 SMNVEV (reference sequence). Here the CDR3 reads CASSGGPNRNTIYF. The CDR3 DNA sequence: TGTGCCAGCAGTGGGGGACCGAACCGGAACACCATATATTTT.

A note on this clone: Germline and junction disagree at one end, which may indicate a read error. The sample carries other DNA sequences with the same CDR3. V is TRBV6-5 and J is TRBJ1-2; possible D gene TRBD1, 6 bases. The CDR3 runs to 14 residues. Germline assignment: CDR1 MNHEY and CDR2 SVGAGI. The CDR3 sequence: CASSYDEGHYGYTF. The CDR3 nucleotides read TGTGCCAGCAGTTACGACGAGGGACACTATGGCTACACCTTT.

The CDR3 sequence: CAIGAGNTIYF. CDR3 in DNA: TGTGCCATCGGAGCAGGCAACACCATATATTTT. V is TRBV10-3 and J is TRBJ1-3, with D unresolved. CDR3 length equals 11 residues. Trimming removed 8 bases from V and 7 bases from J, with 9 bases in between. Germline assignment: CDR1 ENHRY and CDR2 SYGVKD.

This chain uses TRBV13 with TRBJ2-5; 9 nucleotides align to TRBD2. The CDR3 contains 14 residues. V lost 5 bases and J lost 1; bases outside the gene matches: 2. Germline CDR1 PRHDT, CDR2 FYEKMQ (reference sequence). CDR3: CASSGLASQETQYF. CDR3 bases: TGTGCCAGCAGCGGACTAGCGAGCCAAGAGACCCAGTACTTC.

This clone was recorded once. Other DNA sequences of this sample code for an identical CDR3. The chain carries TRBV5-4 and TRBJ1-1; 10 bases are a match to TRBD1. The length of the CDR3 is 15 residues. The J segment lost 2 bases and the V segment lost 0 bases, leaving 1 base of the junction unmatched. From germline, CDR1 is SGHNT and CDR2 YYREEE (reference sequence). Here the CDR3 reads CASSLATGGNTEAFF. CDR3 nucleotides: TGTGCCAGCAGCTTGGCGACAGGGGGCAACACTGAAGCTTTCTTT.

The chain is built from TRBV5-1 and TRBJ2-5; the match to TRBD1 covers 8 bases. The junction had 10 bases not matched to a gene; V was cut back by 4 bases and J by 5 bases. The CDR3 length is 15 residues. Germline loops: CDR1 SGHRS, CDR2 YFSETQ. CDR3 in DNA: TGCGCCAGCAGCCCGGACAGGGCAGACGGGGAGACCCAGTACTTC. This codes for CASSPDRADGETQYF.

The CDR3 reads CASSLLGTSGRKDTQYF. CDR3 sequence (DNA): TGCGCCAGCAGCCTACTGGGGACTAGCGGGAGGAAAGATACGCAGTATTTT. The chain uses TRBV5-1 and TRBJ2-3, with 15 positions matching TRBD2. This CDR3 region has 17 residues. Germline CDR1 reads SGHRS; CDR2 reads YFSETQ. V lost 4 bases to trimming and J lost 5 bases; unmatched junction nucleotides: 8.

J is TRBJ2-7 and V is TRBV7-2, with 11 positions matching TRBD2. The CDR3 has 15 amino acids. V trimming: 5 bases; J trimming: 3 bases; junction bases outside the gene matches: 6. Germline V gene lookup returns CDR1 SGHTA and CDR2 FQGNSA. The CDR3 here is CASSQTSGIVYEQYF. The DNA of the CDR3 is TGTGCCAGCAGCCAGACTAGCGGGATAGTCTACGAGCAGTACTTC.

This chain connects TRBV2 to TRBJ2-7, with TRBD1 identical over 8 bases. V lost 6 bases and J lost 2; bases outside the gene matches: 6. CDR1 is SNHLY, CDR2 FYNNEI, per germline. This CDR3 comprises 14 residues. CDR3 protein: CASSRMDRAYEQYF. The CDR3 nucleotides are TGTGCCAGCAGCCGAATGGACAGGGCCTACGAGCAGTACTTC.

This rearrangement joins TRBV7-9 to TRBJ2-7, with D uncertain. Germline V lookup: CDR1 SEHNR, CDR2 FQNEAQ (reference sequence). The V gene lost 3 bases and the J gene lost 4 bases, with 13 bases spanning the gap. This CDR3 has 14 residues. CDR3 DNA sequence: TGTGCCAGCAGCTTGATCCAAGGAGTGTACGAGCAGTACTTC. Residues: CASSLIQGVYEQYF.

This rearrangement joins TRBV19 to TRBJ2-3; TRBD1 is a possible D gene (6 bases). The germline V and J ends were trimmed by 4 bases and 0 bases, with 14 bases remaining between them. The CDR3 is 16 amino acids. From germline, CDR1 is LNHDA and CDR2 SQIVND (reference sequence). CDR3 residues: CASSTRQATSTDTQYF. The CDR3 DNA sequence: TGTGCCAGTAGTACCCGACAGGCGACTAGCACAGATACGCAGTATTTT.

V and J are TRBV4-1 and TRBJ2-7; D call uncertain. Germline CDR1 reads MGHRA; CDR2 reads YSYEKL. The CDR3 is 12 amino acids. V lost 4 bases and J lost 7, with 11 bases in between. The CDR3 DNA is TGCGCCAGCAGCCCCCTAGTGGGGGAGCAGTACTTC. Translated: CASSPLVGEQYF.

CDR3 nucleotide sequence: TGTGCCAGTACGACCCTGGTGGGCCGAAACTATGGCTACACCTTC. Amino acids: CASTTLVGRNYGYTF. The chain uses TRBV19 and TRBJ1-2; D uncertain. The V end was cut by 7 bases, the J end by 2 bases, with 17 bases between. The CDR3 extends over 15 amino acids. Germline V lookup: CDR1 LNHDA, CDR2 SQIVND (reference sequence).

The chain uses TRBV14 and TRBJ2-2; a weak D match, TRBD1 (6 bases). Trimming took 3 bases from V and 3 from J, leaving 11 bases between them. CDR3 length equals 15 residues. Looked up from germline, CDR1 is SGHDN and CDR2 is FVKESK. CDR3 sequence (DNA): TGTGCCAGCAGCCATAGGACAGTGGACACCGGGGAGCTGTTTTTT. Translated, it gives CASSHRTVDTGELFF.

The chain combines TRBV10-1 with TRBJ2-7; 9 bases are shared with TRBD1. With 10 bases clipped from V and 3 bases from J, the junction kept 7 bases outside the gene matches. The germline CDR1 and CDR2 sequences are WNHNN and SYGVQD (reference sequence). The CDR3 runs to 13 residues. The DNA of the CDR3 is TGCGCCAAGCCGGGACAGGGAAACTACGAGCAGTACTTC. Translated, it gives CAKPGQGNYEQYF.

This rearrangement joins TRBV4-1 to TRBJ2-1, with D uncertain. The CDR3 covers 15 residues. The germline V gene has CDR1 MGHRA and CDR2 YSYEKL. Trimming removed 0 bases from V and 12 bases from J, with 18 bases in between. CDR3 residues: CASSQDMGRAARQFF. The CDR3 nucleotides are TGCGCCAGCAGCCAAGATATGGGCCGGGCGGCCAGGCAGTTCTTC.

The V and J genes are TRBV12-5 and TRBJ1-5, with D possibly TRBD1 on 6 matching bases. This CDR3 has 14 residues. Germline assignment: CDR1 LGHNT and CDR2 FRNRAP. V shed 0 bases and J shed 9 bases, with 12 bases lying between them. CDR3 DNA: TGTGCTAGTGGTTTGGTGGGGGCTAGAGGGCCCCAGCATTTT. Translating it yields CASGLVGARGPQHF.

This clone came up once. The rearrangement uses TRBV2 and TRBJ2-5, with 8 bases identical to TRBD2. Germline V gene data show CDR1 as SNHLY and CDR2 as FYNNEI. V dropped 5 bases and J dropped 2; count of bases not matched to a gene: 4. The CDR3 extends over 14 amino acids. Here the CDR3 DNA reads TGTGCCAGCAGTAATATAGCGGGGCAAGAGACCCAGTACTTC. Translating gives CASSNIAGQETQYF.

The rearrangement uses TRBV27 and TRBJ1-5; no clear D gene. The V gene's germline CDR1 is MNHEY and CDR2 SMNVEV (reference sequence). With 6 bases removed from V and 4 bases from J, the gap between germline ends came to 16 bases. The CDR3 covers 15 residues. The CDR3 coding sequence is TGTGCCAGCAGCCCGAACAGAATTCTAAATCAGCCCCAGCATTTT. Its protein is CASSPNRILNQPQHF.

This clone appeared once. The chain couples TRBV10-3 to TRBJ1-2, with a possible D match to TRBD1 (6 bases). The CDR3 is 14 residues long. With 10 bases removed from V and 10 bases from J, the gap between germline ends came to 25 bases. CDR1 is ENHRY, CDR2 SYGVKD, per germline. The CDR3 nucleotides are TGTGCCACCTCGAAACAGGGTGGATCACTATACTACACCTTC. It is translated as CATSKQGGSLYYTF.

This chain connects TRBV6-5 to TRBJ2-7; D is ambiguous. This CDR3 is built from 15 residues. The germline V and J ends were trimmed by 0 bases and 3 bases, with 12 bases remaining between them. Per the germline V gene, CDR1 is MNHEY and CDR2 is SVGAGI. CDR3 DNA: TGTGCCAGCAGTTACTCGACCCCCGCTCGCTACGAGCAGTACTTC. Its protein product is CASSYSTPARYEQYF.

J is TRBJ2-3 and V is TRBV4-3; TRBD2 matches 11 bases. CDR1 is LGHNA and CDR2 is YSLEER in the germline V gene. The length of the CDR3 is 18 residues. V lost 1 base and J lost 4; bases outside the gene matches: 10. The CDR3 spells CASSQATSGSSTADTQYF. The CDR3 region has the DNA TGCGCCAGCAGCCAAGCAACTAGCGGGAGTTCCACCGCAGATACGCAGTATTTT.

V usage is TRBV5-1 and J usage is TRBJ2-7, with D possibly being TRBD1 (6 bases). V lost 1 base to trimming and J lost 2 bases, with 10 bases between them. The CDR3 totals 14 residues. Per germline, CDR1 SGHRS and CDR2 YFSETQ. The CDR3 bases are TGCGCCAGCAGCTTGTGGGACACAACCTACGAGCAGTACTTC. Translating gives CASSLWDTTYEQYF.

V is TRBV4-1 and J is TRBJ2-4, with 7 bases fitting TRBD2. The CDR3 spans 13 residues. Germline V gene data show CDR1 as MGHRA and CDR2 as YSYEKL. V lost 7 bases to trimming and J lost 1 base; unmatched junction nucleotides: 1. The CDR3 protein is CASTGRAKNIQYF. The CDR3 nucleotides are TGCGCCAGCACCGGGAGGGCCAAAAACATTCAGTACTTC.

Note on this clone: Other DNA sequences in this sample translate to the same CDR3. The V and J genes are TRBV2 and TRBJ1-6; weak D call: TRBD1 (5 bases). Germline V lookup: CDR1 SNHLY, CDR2 FYNNEI. The CDR3 totals 13 residues. V was pared by 2 bases and J by 6 bases, with 5 bases between. The CDR3 DNA reads TGTGCCAGCAGTGAACAGGGTAATTCACCCCTCCACTTT. Protein sequence: CASSEQGNSPLHF.